The TCR beta chain described here comes from a study of blood T cell repertoires in COVID-19. Study at large: The United States, Italy and Spain provided the acute and convalescent COVID-19 samples. The cDNA or gDNA used as material had been derived from T cells, B-cell-depleted T cells, or PBMCs.

How the authors handled the data: Counts of nucleated cells, estimated from reference gene primer amplification, were obtained. Assay: immunoSEQ multiplex PCR; the TCRdb copy retains only in-frame clones and omits some. V and J calls plus clone size are reproduced from that table; the DNA served to infer D and trimming. The sample shows roughly 72,000 clones, approximately 87% of them seen only once. The CDR3 length is 16 residues. With V trimmed by 1 base and J by 6 bases, 3 bases remained unmatched. Germline CDR1 and CDR2: LGHDT and YNNKEL (reference sequence). This chain links TRBV3-1 (or the pseudogene TRBV3-2) with TRBJ2-7; 16 bases fit TRBD2. The TCR originated in a human donor in a cohort sampled during active COVID-19. The sequencing sample was made of peripheral blood. In nucleotides, the CDR3 is TGTGCCAGCAGCCAAGCCGGGACTAGCGGGAGGGGCGAGCAGTACTTC. Encoded protein: CASSQAGTSGRGEQYF.